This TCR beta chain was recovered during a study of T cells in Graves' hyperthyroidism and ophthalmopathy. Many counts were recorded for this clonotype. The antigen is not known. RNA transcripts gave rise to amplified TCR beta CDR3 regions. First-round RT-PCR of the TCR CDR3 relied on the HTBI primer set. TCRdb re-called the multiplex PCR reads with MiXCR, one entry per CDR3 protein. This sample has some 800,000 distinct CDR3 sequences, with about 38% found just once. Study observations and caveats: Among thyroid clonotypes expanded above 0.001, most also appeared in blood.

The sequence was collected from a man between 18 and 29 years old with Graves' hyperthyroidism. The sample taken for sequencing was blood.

CDR3 in amino acids: CASSPDNSPLHF. DNA of the CDR3: TGTGCCAGCAGCCCCGACAATTCACCCCTCCACTTT. V and J are TRBV7-6 and TRBJ1-6; D is undetermined. The length of the CDR3 is 12 residues. V lost 5 bases to trimming and J lost 7 bases, with 6 bases between them. Germline CDR1 and CDR2: SGHVS and FNYEAQ.